This passage covers 17 T cell receptor beta chains from one sample sequenced in a study of CD8+ T cells in alopecia areata. The sample's treatment: oral pan-JAK inhibitor, 5-10 mg twice daily. Following RNA extraction, reverse transcription yielded cDNA that acted as the sequencing template. TCRdb's table, derived via immunoSEQ multiplex PCR, lists solely in-frame clones and lacks some. The sample consists of 42,000 or so clones, approximately 92% of them appearing once. The sequenced sample was CD8+ T cells sorted from blood, obtained at week 24, from a patient treated with tofacitinib. The receptor source for this set is a human donor with alopecia areata.

The chain employs TRBV29-1 and TRBJ2-7; 8 bases are shared with TRBD1. The V segment lost 7 bases and the J segment 0 bases; nucleotides outside the gene matches: 5. CDR1 SQVTM and CDR2 ANQGSEA come from the germline V gene. This CDR3 has 13 residues. CDR3 DNA: TGCAGCGCCGGACAGGGTAGCTCCTACGAGCAGTACTTC. Amino acids: CSAGQGSSYEQYF.

The chain is built from TRBV14 and TRBJ2-1; D remains unclear. Trimming took 1 base from V and 0 from J, leaving 10 bases between them. This CDR3 has 16 amino acids. Germline V gives CDR1 SGHDN, CDR2 FVKESK. The CDR3 loop reads CASSQVGRFSYNEQFF. As DNA, the CDR3 is TGTGCCAGCAGCCAAGTAGGCCGCTTCTCCTACAATGAGCAGTTCTTC.

A remark on this clone: Mismatch with germline at one junction end may stem from a read error. The gene calls are TRBV7-7 and TRBJ2-1; 8 bases match TRBD2. Germline V gene sequence: CDR1 SSHAT, CDR2 FNYEAQ (reference sequence). The CDR3 sequence is 15 residues long. Written as DNA, the CDR3 is TGTGCTAGCAGCCTCTCCGCTAGCGGGTTGAATGAGCAGTTCTTC. It encodes CASSLSASGLNEQFF.

This sequence joins TRBV9 and TRBJ2-1, with 12 bases lining up with TRBD2. V was clipped by 4 bases and J by 7 bases; unmatched bases: 12. The germline CDR1 and CDR2 sequences are SGDLS and YYNGEE. This CDR3 is 17 amino acids long. CDR3 sequence: CASSPRTSGDPWNEQFF. The CDR3 nucleotides are TGTGCCAGCAGCCCCCGGACTAGCGGGGACCCCTGGAATGAGCAGTTCTTC.

The rearrangement joins TRBV5-1 to TRBJ2-1, with D possibly being TRBD1 (6 bases). Trimming removed 9 bases from V and 5 bases from J, with 15 bases in between. The CDR3 has 13 amino acids. Looked up from germline, CDR1 is SGHRS and CDR2 is YFSETQ. The CDR3, as DNA: TGCGCCACCTCTTGGGGGACAAACAATGAGCAGTTCTTC. Translated, it gives CATSWGTNNEQFF.

The chain employs TRBV27 and TRBJ2-7; D ambiguous. The CDR3 totals 15 residues. Germline CDR1 is MNHEY and CDR2 is SMNVEV (reference sequence). V lost 0 bases to trimming and J lost 0 bases, with 9 bases between them. The CDR3, as DNA: TGTGCCAGCAGTTTATCTCCTGAGAGCTCCTACGAGCAGTACTTC. This gives the protein CASSLSPESSYEQYF.

This chain links TRBV2 with TRBJ2-3; D ambiguous. The CDR3 has 15 amino acids. The V end lost 0 bases, the J end lost 3 bases, and 10 bases lay between the germline ends. From germline, CDR1 is SNHLY and CDR2 FYNNEI. The CDR3 protein is CASSEAPLQTDTQYF. Here the CDR3 DNA reads TGTGCCAGCAGTGAAGCACCCCTCCAAACAGATACGCAGTATTTT.

V gene TRBV9 combines with J gene TRBJ2-7; possibly TRBD1 for D (5 bases). Trimming pared 0 bases from V and 5 bases from J, leaving 12 bases between. Germline loops: CDR1 SGDLS, CDR2 YYNGEE. This CDR3 has 14 residues. This CDR3 reads CASSVGGARNEQYF. Written as DNA, the CDR3 is TGTGCCAGCAGCGTAGGGGGCGCCCGAAACGAGCAGTACTTC.

This sequence joins TRBV6-5 and TRBJ1-1, with TRBD1 as a possible D gene (5 bases). CDR3 length: 11 residues. CDR1 MNHEY and CDR2 SVGAGI come from the germline V gene. Trimming removed 3 bases at V and 8 bases at J, with 7 bases between. The CDR3 is CASSYNREAFF. The DNA for the CDR3 is TGTGCCAGCAGTTATAACAGGGAAGCTTTCTTT.

This clone came up once. The chain combines TRBV4-1 with TRBJ1-4, with 7 bases aligning to TRBD1. The V segment lost 0 bases and the J segment 6 bases; nucleotides outside the gene matches: 10. Germline V gives CDR1 MGHRA, CDR2 YSYEKL. The CDR3 spans 17 residues. CDR3 sequence reads: CASSQEGVQGGHEKLFF. The CDR3 DNA sequence: TGCGCCAGCAGCCAAGAGGGAGTCCAGGGGGGGCATGAAAAACTGTTTTTT.

This sequence joins TRBV27 and TRBJ2-7; 8 bases line up with TRBD2. Trimming at V came to 8 bases and at J to 2 bases, leaving 11 bases not matched to a gene. This CDR3 region has 15 residues. The V gene's germline CDR1 is MNHEY and CDR2 SMNVEV (reference sequence). The CDR3 nucleotides read TGTGCCAGCTCCTTGCAAGCGGGGGAGGCCTACGAGCAGTACTTC. It yields the protein CASSLQAGEAYEQYF.

The V and J genes are TRBV7-9 and TRBJ2-4; no firm D call. The CDR3 consists of 15 residues. V shed 2 bases and J shed 3 bases, with 11 bases lying between them. The germline CDR1 and CDR2 sequences are SEHNR and FQNEAQ (reference sequence). The CDR3 DNA is TGTGCCAGCAGCTTATTCGAGCATGTCAAAAACATTCAGTACTTC. It translates to CASSLFEHVKNIQYF. Full variable domain (remainder filled in from reference TRBV7-9 and TRBJ2-4): DTGVSQNPRHKITKRGQNVTFRCDPISEHNRLYWYRQTLGQGPEFLTYFQNEAQLEKSRLLSDRFSAERPKGSFSTLEIQRTEQGDSAMYLCASSLFEHVKNIQYFGAGTRLSVL.

The rearrangement links TRBV6-6 to TRBJ2-3, with unresolved D. The V end lost 2 bases, the J end lost 4 bases, and 7 bases lay between the germline ends. Germline loops: CDR1 MNHNY, CDR2 SVGAGI (reference sequence). There are 13 residues in the CDR3. The CDR3: CASSYGAADTQYF. CDR3 DNA sequence: TGTGCCAGCAGTTACGGAGCCGCAGATACGCAGTATTTT.

The rearrangement links TRBV30 to TRBJ2-3; D is possibly TRBD2 (6 bases). Germline V gene sequence: CDR1 GTSNPN, CDR2 SVGIG (reference sequence). There are 11 residues in the CDR3. CDR3 sequence: CGGDFPDTQYF. CDR3 bases: TGTGGAGGGGACTTCCCAGATACGCAGTATTTT.

The chain couples TRBV13 to TRBJ2-5, with 13 bases matching TRBD2. The germline CDR1 and CDR2 sequences are PRHDT and FYEKMQ (reference sequence). The CDR3 totals 16 residues. The ends lost 4 bases at V and 2 bases at J; junction bases unmatched: 4. The chain's CDR3 is CASSSGLAGAQETQYF. The CDR3 DNA reads TGTGCCAGCAGCTCAGGACTAGCGGGGGCGCAAGAGACCCAGTACTTC.

The J gene is TRBJ2-7, the V gene TRBV27, with unresolved D. The CDR3 is 13 amino acids. Germline V CDR1 and CDR2: MNHEY, SMNVEV (reference sequence). Trimming removed 5 bases at V and 1 base at J, with 9 bases between. The CDR3 spells CASSPGRSYEQYF. DNA of the CDR3: TGTGCCAGCAGTCCCGGACGGTCCTACGAGCAGTACTTC.

The chain combines TRBV20-1 with TRBJ2-5; D is unclear. Near its end, the DNA agrees better with TRBJ2-7, so the J call may be wrong. The length of the CDR3 is 11 residues. Germline V CDR1 and CDR2: DFQATT, SNEGSKA (reference sequence). CDR3 nucleotides: TGCAGTGCTAGAGATTTCTACGAGCAGTACTTC. Translation: CSARDFYEQYF.